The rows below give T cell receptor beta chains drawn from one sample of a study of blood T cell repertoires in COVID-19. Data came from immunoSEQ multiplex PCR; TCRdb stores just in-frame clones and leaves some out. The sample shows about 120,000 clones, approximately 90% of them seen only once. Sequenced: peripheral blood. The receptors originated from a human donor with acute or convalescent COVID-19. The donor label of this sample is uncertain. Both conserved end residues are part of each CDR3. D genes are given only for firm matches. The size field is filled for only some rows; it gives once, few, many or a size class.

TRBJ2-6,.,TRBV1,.,TGCACCAGCAGCCAAGAGGGGACAGGGCTGTCTGGGGCCAACGTCCTGACTTTC,CTSSQEGTGLSGANVLTF
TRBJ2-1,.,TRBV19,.,TGTGCCAGTATCCAGGGGTCTGAGCAGTTCTTC,CASIQGSEQFF
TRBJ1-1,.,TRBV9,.,TGTGCCAGCAGCGTATACAGTAACACTGAAGCTTTCTTT,CASSVYSNTEAFF
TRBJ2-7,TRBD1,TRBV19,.,TGTGCCAGTAGTATAGCGGGACAGGGGGGCTACGAGCAGTACTTC,CASSIAGQGGYEQYF
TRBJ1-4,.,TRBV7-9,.,TGTGCCACGGGGGATGAAAAACTGTTTTTT,CATGDEKLFF
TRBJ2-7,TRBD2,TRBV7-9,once,TGTGCCAGCAAGCCCGCCCCAAAACTAGCGGGGGGTACCTACGAGCAGTACTTC,CASKPAPKLAGGTYEQYF
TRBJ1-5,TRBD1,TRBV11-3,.,TGTGCCAGCAGCTTAGGGAGCCCCTACGACAGGGGTGAGGGTGCGCCCCAGCATTTT,CASSLGSPYDRGEGAPQHF
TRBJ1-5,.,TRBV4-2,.,TGTGCCAGCAGCCAAGAGGTCGGGGGTAATCAGCCCCAGCATTTT,CASSQEVGGNQPQHF
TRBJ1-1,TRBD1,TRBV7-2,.,TGTGCCAGCAGCATGAGGACAGGGAACACTGAAGCTTTCTTT,CASSMRTGNTEAFF
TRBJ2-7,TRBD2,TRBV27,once,TGTGCCAGCAGTTTATTCTGGCGGGAGGGATCTGCCTACGAGCAGTACTTC,CASSLFWREGSAYEQYF
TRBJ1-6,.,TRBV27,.,TGTGCCAGCAGTTTATCTTCCATCACAGGGTTGGATTCACCCCTCCACTTT,CASSLSSITGLDSPLHF
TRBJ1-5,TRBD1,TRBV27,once,TGTGCCAGCAGACCCCCGGGACAGGGGGCGAGTGGCAATCAGCCCCAGCATTTT,CASRPPGQGASGNQPQHF
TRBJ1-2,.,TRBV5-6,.,TGTGCCAGCAGCCACCGGGGGGGCGCCTACACCTTC,CASSHRGGAYTF
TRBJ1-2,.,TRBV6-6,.,TGTGCCAGCAGAAACAGGGACTATGGCTACACCTTC,CASRNRDYGYTF
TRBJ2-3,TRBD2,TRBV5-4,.,TGTGCCAGCAGCACAAAGCGGGGATCTAGCACAGATACGCAGTATTTT,CASSTKRGSSTDTQYF
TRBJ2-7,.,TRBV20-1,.,TGCAGTGCTAGACCAGGGGAGGAGCAGTACTTC,CSARPGEEQYF
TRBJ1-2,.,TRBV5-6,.,TGTGCCAGCAGCTTGGCCGGGGGAACTATGTCTGGCTACACCTTC,CASSLAGGTMSGYTF
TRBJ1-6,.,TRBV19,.,TGTGCCAGTAGCCCACAGGGTACTTATTCACCCCTCCACTTT,CASSPQGTYSPLHF
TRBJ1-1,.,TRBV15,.,TGTGCCACCAGCAGAGATAGCTGGTTGAACACTGAAGCTTTCTTT,CATSRDSWLNTEAFF
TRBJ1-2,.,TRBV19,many,TGTGCCAGTAGGTCAGGGTTGACAGGCTACACCTTC,CASRSGLTGYTF
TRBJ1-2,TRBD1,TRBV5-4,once,TGTGCCAGCAGCCGACAGGGCGGTTCAGATGGCTACACCTTC,CASSRQGGSDGYTF
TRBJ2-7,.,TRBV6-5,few,TGTGCCAGCAGTTTGGGGGAACAGGGCCGGGGCTACGAGCAGTACTTC,CASSLGEQGRGYEQYF
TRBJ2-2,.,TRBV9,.,TGTGCCAGCAGCGTAATAGGGGGCACCGGGGAGCTGTTTTTT,CASSVIGGTGELFF
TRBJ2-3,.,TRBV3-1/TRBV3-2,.,TGTGCCAGCAGCCATACATTCCCAGATACGCAGTATTTT,CASSHTFPDTQYF
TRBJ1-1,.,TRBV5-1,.,TGCGCCAGCAGCTCGGGACACCCGAACACTGAAGCTTTCTTT,CASSSGHPNTEAFF
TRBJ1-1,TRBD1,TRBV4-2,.,TGTGCCAGCAGCCTAATAGGGACAGGGTCCCCCACTGAAGCTTTCTTT,CASSLIGTGSPTEAFF
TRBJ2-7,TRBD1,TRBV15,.,TGTGCCACCAGCAGACCAGGGACAGGGTACGAGCAGTACTTC,CATSRPGTGYEQYF
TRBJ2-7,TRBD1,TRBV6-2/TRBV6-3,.,TGTGCCAGCAGCAGGGACAGCCTCTACGAGCAGTACTTC,CASSRDSLYEQYF
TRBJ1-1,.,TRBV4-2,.,TGTGCCAGCAGCCAAGAAATGACAGCGAACACTGAAGCTTTCTTT,CASSQEMTANTEAFF
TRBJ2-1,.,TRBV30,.,TGTGCCTGGAGTAGGAACAGGGGGGGGCCTTACAATGAGCAGTTCTTC,CAWSRNRGGPYNEQFF
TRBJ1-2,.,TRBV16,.,TGTGCCAGCAGCCAATCAACGAGAGGCTACACCTTC,CASSQSTRGYTF
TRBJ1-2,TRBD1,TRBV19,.,TGTGCCAGTGCCAGGACAGGGGGCTACTATGGCTACACCTTC,CASARTGGYYGYTF
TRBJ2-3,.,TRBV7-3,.,TGTGCCAGCAGCATTGATACAGGTTCAGATACGCAGTATTTT,CASSIDTGSDTQYF
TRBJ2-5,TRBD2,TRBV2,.,TGTGCCAGCAGTGAAGGGACTAGCGGGGGAGAGACCCAGTACTTC,CASSEGTSGGETQYF
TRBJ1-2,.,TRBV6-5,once,TGTGCCAGCAGTTACTCGAGGGCCACTAATGGCTACACCTTC,CASSYSRATNGYTF
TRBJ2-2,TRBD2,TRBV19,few,TGTGCCAGTAGTCGTCTAGCGGGAGTTAATGGCGGGGAGCTGTTTTTT,CASSRLAGVNGGELFF
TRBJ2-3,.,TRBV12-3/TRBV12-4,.,TGTGCCAGCAGTTTCTACACAGATACGCAGTATTTT,CASSFYTDTQYF
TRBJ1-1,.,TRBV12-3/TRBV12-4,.,TGTGCCAGCAGCACAGGGTGGAATACTGAAGCTTTCTTT,CASSTGWNTEAFF
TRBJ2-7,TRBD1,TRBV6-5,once,TGTGCCAGCAGAAAAGACAGGGGGCTAATCTACGAGCAGTACTTC,CASRKDRGLIYEQYF
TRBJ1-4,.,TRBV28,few,TGTGCCAGCTTGGGGGGGACGGTTAATGAAAAACTGTTTTTT,CASLGGTVNEKLFF
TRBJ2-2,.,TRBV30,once,TGTGCCTGGAGTATCGGGACAACGAACACCGGGGAGCTGTTTTTT,CAWSIGTTNTGELFF
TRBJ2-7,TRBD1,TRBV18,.,TGTGCCAGCTCCGGAGAGACGGACAGGGGTCCGTACTTC,CASSGETDRGPYF
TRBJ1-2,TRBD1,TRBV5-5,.,TGTGCCAGCAGCCACTTTGGACAGGGCGACTATGGCTACACCTTC,CASSHFGQGDYGYTF
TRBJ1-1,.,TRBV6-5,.,TGTGCCAGCAGAAAACAGGGCGGTGAAGCTTTCTTT,CASRKQGGEAFF
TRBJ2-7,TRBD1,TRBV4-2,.,TGTGCCAGCAGCCACCCAGACAGGGGGCTTTACGAGCAGTACTTC,CASSHPDRGLYEQYF
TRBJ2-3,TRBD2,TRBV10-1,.,TGCGCCAGCAGCCACGGACTAGCGGGAGGCCCCACAGATACGCAGTATTTT,CASSHGLAGGPTDTQYF
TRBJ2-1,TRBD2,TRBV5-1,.,TGCGCCAGCAGCCCCCGACTAGCGACCTACAATGAGCAGTTCTTC,CASSPRLATYNEQFF
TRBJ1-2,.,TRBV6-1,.,TGTGCCAGCAGTGAAGGGGGCAGGGGCTATGGCTACACCTTC,CASSEGGRGYGYTF
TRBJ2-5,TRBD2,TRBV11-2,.,TGTGCCAGCAGCGCAGAGTTCAGCGGGGGGGTCCAAGAGACCCAGTACTTC,CASSAEFSGGVQETQYF
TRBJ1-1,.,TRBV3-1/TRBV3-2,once,TGTGCCAGCAGCCAAGACTGGGGGCCTGAAGCTTTCTTT,CASSQDWGPEAFF
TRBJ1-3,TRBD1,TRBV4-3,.,TGCGCCAGCAGCCTGGACAGGACGAGCTCTGGAAACACCATATATTTT,CASSLDRTSSGNTIYF
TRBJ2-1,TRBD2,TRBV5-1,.,TGCGCCAGCAGCTTGGCGGGGCGGGGGGGCTCCTACAATGAGCAGTTCTTC,CASSLAGRGGSYNEQFF
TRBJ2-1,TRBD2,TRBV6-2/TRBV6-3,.,TGTGCCAGCAGTGGACCGGGACTAGGTGGAAATGAGCAGTTCTTC,CASSGPGLGGNEQFF
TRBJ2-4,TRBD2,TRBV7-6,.,TGTGCCAGCAGCTTAGTTGCGGGAGGGGCCAAAAACATTCAGTACTTC,CASSLVAGGAKNIQYF
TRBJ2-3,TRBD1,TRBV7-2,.,TGTGCCAGCAGCTTCTCCCGGGACAGGAGAGGTAGTACGCAGTATTTT,CASSFSRDRRGSTQYF
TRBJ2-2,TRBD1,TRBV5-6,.,TGTGCCAGCAGCCCTATAAGGACGGGTCACAGGGGAACCACCGGGGAGCTGTTTTTT,CASSPIRTGHRGTTGELFF
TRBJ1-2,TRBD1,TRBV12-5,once,TGTGCTAGTGGCCCAGGGACAGGGAGTCGGAGAGGTTATAACTATGGCTACACCTTC,CASGPGTGSRRGYNYGYTF
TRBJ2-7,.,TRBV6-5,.,TGTGCCAGCAGTTACTCGTTTTCCGGGAGACGCGACGAGCAGTACTTC,CASSYSFSGRRDEQYF
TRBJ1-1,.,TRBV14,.,TGTGCCAGCAGCCTTGGACAGAGAAGAGAAGCTTTCTTT,CASSLGQRREAFF